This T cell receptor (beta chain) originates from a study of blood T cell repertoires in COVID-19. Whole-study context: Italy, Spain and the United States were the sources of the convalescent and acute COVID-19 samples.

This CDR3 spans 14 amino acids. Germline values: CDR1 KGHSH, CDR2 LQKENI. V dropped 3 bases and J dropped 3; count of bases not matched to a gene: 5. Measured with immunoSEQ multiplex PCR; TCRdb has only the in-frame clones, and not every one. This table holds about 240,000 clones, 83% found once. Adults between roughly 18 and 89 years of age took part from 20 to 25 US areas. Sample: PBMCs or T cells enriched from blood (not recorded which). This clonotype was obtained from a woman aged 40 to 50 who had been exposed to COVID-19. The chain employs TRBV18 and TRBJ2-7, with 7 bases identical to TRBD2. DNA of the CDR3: TGTGCCAGCTCACCTGGGACGGGAGGCTACGAGCAGTACTTC. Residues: CASSPGTGGYEQYF.